This is a list of T cell receptor beta chains from one sample in a study of cytomegalovirus exposure and HLA in healthy donors. Method: immunoSEQ multiplex PCR; TCRdb's copy keeps in-frame clones and lacks some. The data hold 130,000 or so clones, with more than 70% observed a single time. Sequenced sample: PBMCs. These receptors all stem from a woman aged 60-75 years in good health and CMV-seronegative. Both conserved end residues are part of each CDR3. A D gene is named only where the DNA matches it firmly. Rows give clone size only sometimes, using once, few, many, or a class for an expanded clone.

j_gene,v_gene,abundance,d_gene,CDR3nt,CDR3aa
TRBJ2-7,TRBV5-4,-,TRBD2,TGTGCCAGCAGCCCCGGGCTAGCGGGACGTAGTGAGCAGTACTTC,CASSPGLAGRSEQYF
TRBJ2-1,TRBV15,-,-,TGTGCCACCAGCAGAGATAGGTGGGGGGACTCCTACAATGAGCAGTTCTTC,CATSRDRWGDSYNEQFF
TRBJ2-7,TRBV29-1,few,TRBD2,TGCAGCGTTGGCCCAGCGGGAGGATCCTACGAGCAGTACTTC,CSVGPAGGSYEQYF
TRBJ1-1,TRBV9,-,TRBD1,TGTGCCAGCAGCGTAGCGGGGGACAGGTGGAACACTGAAGCTTTCTTT,CASSVAGDRWNTEAFF
TRBJ1-1,TRBV7-9,-,-,TGTGCCAGCAGCTTGAGGGGGTGGACTGAAGCTTTCTTT,CASSLRGWTEAFF
TRBJ2-1,TRBV6-5,-,TRBD1,TGTGCCAGCAGACAAGACAGGGCGCGGTACAATGAGCAGTTCTTC,CASRQDRARYNEQFF
TRBJ2-1,TRBV18,few,-,TGTGCCAGCTCACCACCGGGCAGGGACTACAATGAGCAGTTCTTC,CASSPPGRDYNEQFF
TRBJ1-2,TRBV19,-,-,TGTGCCAGTAGTATTTCGGGGAAGGATAGCGCTGGCTACACCTTC,CASSISGKDSAGYTF
TRBJ2-6,TRBV7-9,-,TRBD1,TGTGCCAGCAGCCCTATGACAGGGCTCGGGGCCAACGTCCTGACTTTC,CASSPMTGLGANVLTF
TRBJ1-5,TRBV4-1,few,-,TGCGCCAGCAGCCAAGACCCCGGGGGGAATCAGCCCCAGCATTTT,CASSQDPGGNQPQHF
TRBJ2-5,TRBV28,-,TRBD2,TGTGCCAGCCGGAAGGGACTAGCGGGGGACCAAGAGACCCAGTACTTC,CASRKGLAGDQETQYF
TRBJ2-2,TRBV11-3,-,-,TGTGCCAGCAGCCCCCGGGGCACCGGGGAGCTGTTTTTT,CASSPRGTGELFF
TRBJ2-5,TRBV29-1,-,TRBD2,TGCAGCGTTGATCGCGGGGGGGCCGGGGAGACCCAGTACTTC,CSVDRGGAGETQYF
TRBJ2-1,TRBV7-8,few,TRBD1,TGTGCCAGCAGCTTAGCTTTTCGGAGACAGGGCGTCTACAATGAGCAGTTCTTC,CASSLAFRRQGVYNEQFF
TRBJ1-2,TRBV10-1,-,-,TGCGCCAGCAGTGAGTCCGTGGGGGCACTTATCACCTTC,CASSESVGALITF
TRBJ2-2,TRBV5-1,-,TRBD2,TGCGCCAGCAGCCCCCTAGCGGGGCTGAACACCGGGGAGCTGTTTTTT,CASSPLAGLNTGELFF
TRBJ1-1,TRBV7-3,-,-,TGTGCCAGCAGCCCGACCGGGTACATGAACACTGAAGCTTTCTTT,CASSPTGYMNTEAFF
TRBJ2-6,TRBV6-6,-,-,TGTGCCAGCACGAAGGGTGGGGCCTTCGGGGCCAACGTCCTGACTTTC,CASTKGGAFGANVLTF
TRBJ2-7,TRBV18,-,TRBD2,TGTGCCAGCTCACCACCGGAGACTAGCGGCTACGAGCAGTACTTC,CASSPPETSGYEQYF
TRBJ1-2,TRBV2,once,-,TGTGCCAGCAGGGCAGGGGCCAATGGCTACACCTTC,CASRAGANGYTF
TRBJ1-5,TRBV10-3,-,TRBD1,TGTGCCATCAGTGAGTCCGGGACAGGGAATCAGCCCCAGCATTTT,CAISESGTGNQPQHF
TRBJ1-2,TRBV19,few,-,TGTGCCAGTAAGACCTCAGGATCTAACTATGGCTACACCTTC,CASKTSGSNYGYTF
TRBJ1-4,TRBV5-1,-,-,TGCGCCAGCAGCTTGGAGCAGGGGACATATGAAAAACTGTTTTTT,CASSLEQGTYEKLFF
TRBJ1-4,TRBV5-1,-,TRBD1,TGCGCCAGCAGTTACGACAGGGGGGATGGAAAACTGTTTTTT,CASSYDRGDGKLFF
TRBJ2-1,TRBV19,few,TRBD1,TGTGCCAGTAGCCGACAGGGGGCAATCTACAATGAGCAGTTCTTC,CASSRQGAIYNEQFF
TRBJ1-1,TRBV28,-,TRBD1,TGTGCCAGCAGTATCCGGACAGGCCTGAACACTGAAGCTTTCTTT,CASSIRTGLNTEAFF
TRBJ2-2,TRBV7-5,-,-,TGTGCCAGAAGCCCGGGACAGCCGTACACCGGGGAGCTGTTTTTT,CARSPGQPYTGELFF
TRBJ2-7,TRBV7-9,-,-,TGTGCCAGCAGCTTAGATTCCCTGGGGAGCTCCTACGAGCAGTACTTC,CASSLDSLGSSYEQYF
TRBJ1-5,TRBV19,few,TRBD1,TGTGCCAGTAGTATAGGACAAACAGGGGGATTGGATCAGCCCCAGCATTTT,CASSIGQTGGLDQPQHF
TRBJ2-1,TRBV7-8,-,TRBD2,TGTGCCAGCAGCATTAGGGGGCTAGCGGGGGGGGGTAGGCACAATGAGCAGTTCTTC,CASSIRGLAGGGRHNEQFF
TRBJ2-3,TRBV4-1,once,TRBD1,TGCGCCAGCAGCCAGGCCACGAGGGGGCTGGGTGAGACAGATACGCAGTATTTT,CASSQATRGLGETDTQYF
TRBJ1-1,TRBV28,-,TRBD1,TGTGCCACCAGAACTGGGACAGAGTGGTCTGAAGCTTTCTTT,CATRTGTEWSEAFF
TRBJ2-1,TRBV2,-,TRBD2,TGTGCCAGCAGTGAGAAAGGGACTAGCCGGGATGAGCAGTTCTTC,CASSEKGTSRDEQFF
TRBJ1-3,TRBV12-5,-,-,TGTGCTAGTGGTTTGGGCCGACAGCTATCTGGAAACACCATATATTTT,CASGLGRQLSGNTIYF
TRBJ2-3,TRBV10-3,-,-,TGTGCCATCAGCCTGACAGGCCACCCAGCCTCTAGCACAGATACGCAGTATTTT,CAISLTGHPASSTDTQYF
TRBJ1-1,TRBV7-8,once,-,TGTGCCAGCAGCTTAGGGCCCTCCACTGAAGCTTTCTTT,CASSLGPSTEAFF
TRBJ2-3,TRBV11-2,-,-,TGTGCCAGCAGCCGTGACTATCCAGATACGCAGTATTTT,CASSRDYPDTQYF
TRBJ2-7,TRBV6-6,-,-,TGTGCCAGCAGTTACCCACAGGGATACGAGCAGTACTTC,CASSYPQGYEQYF
TRBJ1-6,TRBV10-2,-,-,TGCGCCAGCAGCCTTCGACGGGAGGAGGGTGGCAATTCACCCCTCCACTTT,CASSLRREEGGNSPLHF
TRBJ2-2,TRBV28,-,TRBD1,TGTGCCAGCAGTAACGCCGGGACAGCGGCCGGGGAGCTGTTTTTT,CASSNAGTAAGELFF
TRBJ1-1,TRBV2,few,TRBD1,TGTGCCAGCAGTGGACAGACAGGGAGGACTGAAGCTTTCTTT,CASSGQTGRTEAFF
TRBJ1-4,TRBV5-1,-,TRBD1,TGCGCCAGCAGCTTCAGGGGGATGGGTGCAACTAATGAAAAACTGTTTTTT,CASSFRGMGATNEKLFF
TRBJ2-7,TRBV21-1,few,-,TGTGCCAGCCCCTTACTAGCGGAAGTTCGAGCCACCTCCTACGAGCAGTACTTC,CASPLLAEVRATSYEQYF
TRBJ1-1,TRBV5-1,-,TRBD1,TGCGCCAGCAGCATCGGGACAGTTAACACTGAAGCTTTCTTT,CASSIGTVNTEAFF
TRBJ2-1,TRBV2,-,-,TGTGCCAGCAGGGAGGCGGCCGGTGAGCAGTTCTTC,CASREAAGEQFF
TRBJ2-2,TRBV27,-,-,TGTGCCAGCAACCACCGGCTGGTTACGGGCGGGGAGCTGTTTTTT,CASNHRLVTGGELFF
TRBJ2-7,TRBV28,-,TRBD2,TGTGCCAGCAGTTCCCTCGGGAGGGAGCAGTACTTC,CASSSLGREQYF
TRBJ2-1,TRBV7-9,-,TRBD1,TGTGCCAGCAGCTTTGGACAGGGGAACAATGAGCAGTTCTTC,CASSFGQGNNEQFF
TRBJ2-1,TRBV9,-,-,TGTGCCAGCAGCTCTCCCCGGTTGGGGGGGCACGTCTCGGCCTACAATGAGCAGTTCTTC,CASSSPRLGGHVSAYNEQFF
TRBJ2-3,TRBV5-1,-,TRBD2,TGCGCCAGCGGTCCGGGGGGGGGAGATACGCAGTATTTT,CASGPGGGDTQYF
TRBJ1-1,TRBV18,once,-,TGTGCCAGCTCACCACCGGGCAGGGAGGGGACTGAAGCTTTCTTT,CASSPPGREGTEAFF